This T cell receptor beta chain is from a study of cytomegalovirus exposure and HLA in healthy donors. The study's findings and limits: TCR beta chains associated with HLA were, in a later analysis, more clonally expanded than equally common others. It was only CMV serostatus that was available as immune exposure information.

CDR3 length: 17 amino acids. The ends lost 3 bases at V and 3 bases at J; junction bases unmatched: 7. Germline V gives CDR1 SGHAT, CDR2 FQNNGV. A multiplex PCR was run with 60 Vbeta primers and 13 Jbeta primers. Method: immunoSEQ multiplex PCR; TCRdb's copy keeps in-frame clones and lacks some. Counted here are about 120,000 clones, under 90% occurring once; the ten biggest clones make up about 2%. In the case of this clone: Its antigen is unidentified.

Sequences were obtained from PBMCs. This TCR derives from a woman in her thirties or forties in good health and CMV-seronegative. The J gene is TRBJ2-3, the V gene TRBV11-2; 12 bases are shared with TRBD1. The DNA of the CDR3 is TGTGCCAGCAGCTTGGGACAGGGGGCGCATGATACAGATACGCAGTATTTT. Amino acids: CASSLGQGAHDTDTQYF.